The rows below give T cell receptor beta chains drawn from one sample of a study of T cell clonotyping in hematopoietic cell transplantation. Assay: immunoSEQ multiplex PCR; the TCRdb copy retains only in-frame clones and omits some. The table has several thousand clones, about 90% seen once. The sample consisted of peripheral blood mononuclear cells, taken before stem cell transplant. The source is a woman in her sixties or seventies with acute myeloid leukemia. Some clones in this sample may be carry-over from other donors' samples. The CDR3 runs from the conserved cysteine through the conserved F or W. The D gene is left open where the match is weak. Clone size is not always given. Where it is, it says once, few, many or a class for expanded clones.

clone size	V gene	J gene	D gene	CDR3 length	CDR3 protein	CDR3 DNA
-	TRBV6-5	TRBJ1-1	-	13	CASTQPMNTEAFF	TGTGCCAGCACGCAACCAATGAACACTGAAGCTTTCTTT
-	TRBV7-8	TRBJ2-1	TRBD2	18	CASSLVGPSSGGYNEQFF	TGTGCCAGCAGCTTAGTGGGTCCTTCTAGCGGGGGCTACAATGAGCAGTTCTTC
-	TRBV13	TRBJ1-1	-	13	CASSLGKPTEAFF	TGTGCCAGCAGCTTAGGAAAGCCAACTGAAGCTTTCTTT
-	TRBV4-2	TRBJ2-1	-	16	CASSQNEGSSYNEQFF	TGTGCCAGCAGCCAAAACGAGGGAAGCTCCTACAATGAGCAGTTCTTC
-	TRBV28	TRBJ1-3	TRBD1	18	CASRSVPGQGSFLRTIYF	TGTGCCAGCAGGAGTGTACCGGGACAGGGATCCTTCCTGAGGACCATATATTTT
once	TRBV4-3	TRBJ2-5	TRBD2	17	CASSRNQVCGSGETQYF	TGCGCCAGCAGCCGGAATCAGGTTTGCGGGAGTGGCGAGACCCAGTACTTC
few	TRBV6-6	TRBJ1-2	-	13	CASSRGGDHGYTF	TGTGCCAGCAGCCGTGGGGGGGACCATGGCTACACCTTC
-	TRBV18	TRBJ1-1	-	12	CASSPQNTEAFF	TGTGCCAGCTCACCACAGAACACTGAAGCTTTCTTT
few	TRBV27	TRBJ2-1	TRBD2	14	CASTSGSGNNEQFF	TGTGCCAGCACCTCGGGGAGCGGGAACAATGAGCAGTTCTTC
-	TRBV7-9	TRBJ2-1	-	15	CASSLARFGNNEQFF	TGTGCCAGCAGCTTAGCAAGGTTCGGGAACAATGAGCAGTTCTTC
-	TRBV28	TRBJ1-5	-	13	CASSSERKQPQHF	TGTGCCAGCAGTTCAGAGAGAAAACAGCCCCAGCATTTT
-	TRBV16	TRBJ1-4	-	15	CASSPPPGGLEKLFF	TGTGCCAGCAGCCCCCCCCCGGGCGGGCTTGAAAAACTGTTTTTT
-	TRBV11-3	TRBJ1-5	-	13	CASSLEEGQPQHF	TGTGCCAGCAGCTTAGAGGAGGGTCAGCCCCAGCATTTT
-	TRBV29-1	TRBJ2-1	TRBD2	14	CSAVTSGKGYEQFF	TGCAGCGCCGTAACTAGCGGGAAGGGCTATGAGCAGTTCTTC
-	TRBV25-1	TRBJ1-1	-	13	CASSVASNTEAFF	TGTGCCAGCAGTGTCGCAAGCAACACTGAAGCTTTCTTT
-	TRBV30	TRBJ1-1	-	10	CAWGNTEAFF	TGTGCCTGGGGGAACACTGAAGCTTTCTTT
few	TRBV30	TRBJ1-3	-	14	CAWSPGTAGNTIYF	TGTGCCTGGAGTCCTGGGACGGCCGGAAACACCATATATTTT
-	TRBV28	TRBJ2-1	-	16	CASTGLGGVTYNEQFF	TGTGCCAGCACGGGCCTCGGTGGGGTCACCTACAATGAGCAGTTCTTC
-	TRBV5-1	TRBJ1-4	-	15	CASLILHRLWEKLFF	TGCGCCAGCCTAATCCTACATAGGCTTTGGGAAAAACTGTTTTTT
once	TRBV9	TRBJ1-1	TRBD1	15	CASSVTGQGLGEAFF	TGTGCCAGCAGCGTAACGGGACAGGGGCTAGGAGAAGCTTTCTTT
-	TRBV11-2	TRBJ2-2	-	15	CASSPLGGDTGELFF	TGTGCCAGCAGCCCACTTGGAGGGGACACCGGGGAGCTGTTTTTT
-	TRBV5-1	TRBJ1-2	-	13	CASSLGGNYGYTF	TGCGCCAGCAGCTTGGGGGGGAACTATGGCTACACCTTC
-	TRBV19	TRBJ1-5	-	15	CASIGQLYSNQPQHF	TGTGCCAGTATAGGACAGCTTTATAGCAATCAGCCCCAGCATTTT
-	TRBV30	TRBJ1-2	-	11	CAWSNKGGYTF	TGTGCCTGGAGTAATAAAGGGGGCTACACCTTC
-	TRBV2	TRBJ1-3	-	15	CASSVQSGAGNTIYF	TGTGCCAGCAGTGTCCAGTCGGGGGCTGGAAACACCATATATTTT
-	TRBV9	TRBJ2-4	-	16	CASSESLSPAKNIQYF	TGTGCCAGCAGCGAGAGTCTCAGTCCAGCCAAAAACATTCAGTACTTC
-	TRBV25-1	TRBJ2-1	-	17	CASSEFWLGGSDNEQFF	TGTGCCAGCAGTGAATTCTGGCTCGGTGGGTCGGACAATGAGCAGTTCTTC